These T cell receptor beta chains were read from a single sample in a study of blood T cell repertoires in COVID-19. Measured with immunoSEQ multiplex PCR; TCRdb has only the in-frame clones, and not every one. Of some 100,000 clones in the sample, 80% to 90% were seen once. The source material was peripheral blood. The origin of the receptors is a human donor in a cohort sampled during active COVID-19. The CDR3 runs from the conserved cysteine through the conserved F or W. A D gene is named only where the DNA matches it firmly. Size tells how often a clone was seen (once, few, many) or the class of an expanded clone, and some rows leave it out.

d_call j_call clone_size v_call cdr3_aa cdr3_nt
NA TRBJ1-5 once TRBV5-3 CARSLGGGNQPQHF TGTGCCAGAAGCTTGGGGGGGGGCAATCAGCCCCAGCATTTT
NA TRBJ2-1 NA TRBV18 CASSPDRFYNEQFF TGTGCCAGCTCACCAGACAGGTTCTACAATGAGCAGTTCTTC
NA TRBJ2-2 NA TRBV11-2 CASSLVQGLFAGDTGELFF TGTGCCAGCAGCTTAGTACAGGGATTGTTTGCAGGGGACACCGGGGAGCTGTTTTTT
TRBD1 TRBJ2-1 NA TRBV6-4 CASSPTGQIYNEQFF TGTGCCAGCAGTCCTACGGGACAGATCTACAATGAGCAGTTCTTC
TRBD1 TRBJ2-1 NA TRBV7-2 CASSRGTGQFF TGTGCCAGCAGTCGTGGGACAGGGCAGTTCTTC
NA TRBJ2-7 once TRBV6-5 CASTHGQSYEQYF TGTGCCAGCACCCACGGACAGTCCTACGAGCAGTACTTC
NA TRBJ2-2 once TRBV19 CASNDRTGELFF TGTGCCAGTAACGACAGAACCGGGGAGCTGTTTTTT
TRBD1 TRBJ1-6 NA TRBV3-1/TRBV3-2 CASSQDLAGGLDNSPLHF TGTGCCAGCAGCCAAGATCTGGCAGGGGGCCTTGATAATTCACCCCTCCACTTT
TRBD1 TRBJ1-5 NA TRBV6-6 CASSYITGGGQPQHF TGTGCCAGCAGTTACATAACAGGGGGCGGTCAGCCCCAGCATTTT
NA TRBJ1-1 NA TRBV5-1 CASSVLGVNTEAFF TGCGCCAGCAGCGTGCTGGGAGTGAACACTGAAGCTTTCTTT
TRBD1 TRBJ1-1 NA TRBV5-1 CASSQGDSGTEAFF TGCGCCAGCAGCCAAGGGGACAGCGGGACTGAAGCTTTCTTT
TRBD1 TRBJ2-1 NA TRBV20-1 CSASPAGGPWDEQFF TGCAGTGCTAGTCCAGCAGGGGGCCCCTGGGATGAGCAGTTCTTC
TRBD1 TRBJ1-2 NA TRBV7-9 CASSFRQGYYGYTF TGTGCCAGCAGCTTTAGACAGGGTTACTATGGCTACACCTTC
TRBD2 TRBJ2-5 NA TRBV5-1 CASSSWRSSGAAETQYF TGCGCCAGCAGCTCCTGGAGGTCTAGCGGGGCTGCGGAGACCCAGTACTTC
TRBD1 TRBJ2-7 once TRBV3-1/TRBV3-2 CASSNRDRAHEQYF TGTGCCAGCAGCAACCGGGACAGGGCACACGAGCAGTACTTC
NA TRBJ1-5 NA TRBV5-1 CASSFQGGQPQHF TGCGCCAGCAGCTTCCAGGGAGGTCAGCCCCAGCATTTT
NA TRBJ2-6 NA TRBV27 CASSSFSSGANVLTF TGTGCCAGCAGTTCTTTCTCCTCTGGGGCCAACGTCCTGACTTTC
NA TRBJ2-1 once TRBV5-1 CASSRGGPLINEQFF TGCGCCAGCAGCCGCGGGGGCCCCCTTATCAATGAGCAGTTCTTC
TRBD2 TRBJ2-7 NA TRBV28 CASSLASGGTYEQYF TGTGCCAGCAGTTTGGCTAGCGGGGGCACCTACGAGCAGTACTTC
NA TRBJ1-5 few TRBV7-6 CASSLVGPGDQPQHF TGTGCCAGCAGCTTAGTCGGGCCAGGGGATCAGCCCCAGCATTTT
TRBD1 TRBJ1-5 NA TRBV12-3/TRBV12-4 CASSYLRQGRHF TGTGCCAGCAGTTACCTGAGACAGGGAAGGCATTTT
NA TRBJ1-5 NA TRBV6-2/TRBV6-3 CASSYSPREGIHQPQHF TGTGCCAGCAGTTACTCGCCTCGGGAGGGTATTCATCAGCCCCAGCATTTT
TRBD2 TRBJ2-1 once TRBV18 CASSSVAGGPYNEQFF TGTGCCAGCTCATCCGTAGCGGGGGGCCCCTACAATGAGCAGTTCTTC
TRBD1 TRBJ1-1 many TRBV30 CAWSFRGTEAFF TGTGCCTGGAGCTTCAGGGGGACTGAAGCTTTCTTT
NA TRBJ2-5 NA TRBV3-1/TRBV3-2 CASSQDSGVLQETQYF TGTGCCAGCAGCCAAGATAGTGGAGTCCTCCAAGAGACCCAGTACTTC
TRBD2 TRBJ2-7 NA TRBV29-1 CSVALAAGHEQYF TGCAGCGTTGCCCTAGCGGCGGGGCACGAGCAGTACTTC
TRBD1 TRBJ1-6 NA TRBV27 CASKKTGQGPNSPLHF TGTGCCAGCAAAAAAACGGGACAGGGGCCTAATTCACCCCTCCACTTT
NA TRBJ2-3 NA TRBV6-5 CASSYAGLRDTQYF TGTGCCAGCAGTTATGCCGGACTGCGGGATACGCAGTATTTT
NA TRBJ2-2 NA TRBV11-2 CASSPRWELFF TGTGCCAGCAGCCCCCGGTGGGAGCTGTTTTTT
TRBD1 TRBJ2-7 NA TRBV28 CASSTTGTGVDEQYF TGTGCCAGCAGTACCACCGGGACAGGGGTGGACGAGCAGTACTTC
NA TRBJ2-7 few TRBV7-2 CASSLEAGATYEQYF TGTGCCAGCAGCCTGGAGGCGGGGGCGACCTACGAGCAGTACTTC
NA TRBJ2-3 NA TRBV5-6 CASSFRGGTDTQYF TGTGCCAGCAGCTTTAGGGGCGGCACAGATACGCAGTATTTT
TRBD1 TRBJ1-5 NA TRBV27 CASSPQGGNQPQHF TGTGCCAGCAGCCCACAGGGGGGCAATCAGCCCCAGCATTTT
TRBD1 TRBJ2-5 NA TRBV25-1 CASSESGRGTETQYF TGTGCCAGCAGTGAATCCGGCAGGGGGACAGAGACCCAGTACTTC
NA TRBJ2-7 NA TRBV28 CASSLVSHSYEQYF TGTGCCAGCAGTTTAGTGAGCCACTCCTACGAGCAGTACTTC
NA TRBJ1-1 few TRBV10-3 CAISDRGNTEAFF TGTGCCATCAGTGACAGGGGGAACACTGAAGCTTTCTTT
TRBD1 TRBJ2-7 few TRBV19 CASNTGKQGVTYEQYF TGTGCCAGTAACACAGGAAAGCAGGGGGTTACCTACGAGCAGTACTTC
TRBD2 TRBJ2-2 NA TRBV6-5 CASSRGGVNTGELFF TGTGCCAGCAGTCGGGGGGGCGTCAACACCGGGGAGCTGTTTTTT
TRBD2 TRBJ2-1 NA TRBV4-1 CASSQASGGTSSYNEQFF TGCGCCAGCAGCCAAGCTAGCGGGGGCACCAGTTCCTACAATGAGCAGTTCTTC
NA TRBJ2-2 NA TRBV7-2 CASSSFAGELFF TGTGCCAGCAGCTCGTTTGCCGGGGAGCTGTTTTTT
TRBD2 TRBJ2-5 NA TRBV5-1 CASSAGLAGGTQYF TGCGCCAGCAGCGCGGGACTAGCGGGGGGAACCCAGTACTTC
NA TRBJ1-3 NA TRBV15 CATSRGPAGTGNTIYF TGTGCCACCAGCAGAGGGCCGGCGGGCACTGGAAACACCATATATTTT
NA TRBJ2-7 NA TRBV27 CASSLRQGSYEQYF TGTGCCAGCAGTTTGCGGCAGGGATCCTACGAGCAGTACTTC
TRBD2 TRBJ2-5 NA TRBV4-2 CASSQASGASQETQYF TGTGCCAGCAGCCAAGCTAGCGGGGCCTCCCAAGAGACCCAGTACTTC
NA TRBJ1-3 NA TRBV5-5 CASSLRTLGNTIYF TGTGCCAGCAGCTTGCGCACATTAGGAAACACCATATATTTT
TRBD1 TRBJ1-2 NA TRBV28 CASSLGTGGGYGYTF TGTGCCAGCAGTTTAGGGACAGGCGGAGGGTATGGCTACACCTTC
NA TRBJ2-3 NA TRBV6-5 CATQRLRTDTQYF TGTGCCACCCAGAGGCTCCGTACAGATACGCAGTATTTT
NA TRBJ2-1 NA TRBV27 CASSRRPTTPAAYNEQFF TGTGCCAGCAGTCGCCGACCGACGACGCCAGCGGCCTACAATGAGCAGTTCTTC
TRBD1 TRBJ2-5 NA TRBV4-1 CASSPRTRTGKGQETQYF TGCGCCAGCAGCCCAAGGACCCGGACAGGGAAGGGCCAAGAGACCCAGTACTTC
NA TRBJ1-1 NA TRBV6-1 CASSEWGHAFGTEAFF TGTGCCAGCAGTGAGTGGGGACACGCGTTTGGAACTGAAGCTTTCTTT
NA TRBJ1-1 few TRBV5-1 CASSGGQMNTEAFF TGCGCCAGCAGCGGCGGGCAGATGAACACTGAAGCTTTCTTT
TRBD2 TRBJ2-3 NA TRBV3-1/TRBV3-2 CASSSGGSGGSNTQYF TGTGCCAGCAGCTCGGGGGGTAGCGGGGGCTCGAATACGCAGTATTTT
NA TRBJ2-1 NA TRBV7-3 CASSLNSATQFF TGTGCCAGCAGCTTAAATAGCGCTACTCAGTTCTTC
NA TRBJ1-4 NA TRBV21-1 CASSKGARTNEKLFF TGTGCCAGCAGCAAAGGGGCAAGGACTAATGAAAAACTGTTTTTT